These T cell receptor beta chains were read from a single sample in a study of regulatory T cells in long-lasting Graves disease. MiXCR, run by TCRdb on the multiplex PCR reads, gives a single entry per CDR3 protein. The repertoire includes 600,000 to 800,000 distinct CDR3 sequences, about 30% of them detected once, and roughly 41% sits in the top ten. The source material was peripheral blood mononuclear cells (PBMCs), sampled when the disease was refractory, from a patient treated with antithyroid drugs. Receptors originate from a female donor with Graves disease. Each CDR3 is given with its conserved first and last residue. Fields, in order: CDR3 protein, CDR3 DNA, V gene, CDR3 length, clone size, D gene, J gene. D genes are given only for firm matches. Clone size is shown for a subset of rows, as once, few, many or a class of expanded clone.

CASSLPLEGQPQHF,TGTGCCAGCTCCCTACCATTGGAGGGTCAGCCCCAGCATTTT,TRBV18,14,NA,NA,TRBJ1-5
CASSPTVRGENTEAFF,TGTGCCAGCAGTCCCACGGTAAGAGGGGAGAACACTGAAGCTTTCTTT,TRBV6-1,16,NA,NA,TRBJ1-1
CASSLQGTNYGYTF,TGTGCCAGCAGTTTACAGGGGACTAACTATGGCTACACCTTC,TRBV28,14,many,NA,TRBJ1-2
CSARDPTNTGELFF,TGCAGTGCTAGAGATCCTACGAACACCGGGGAGCTGTTTTTT,TRBV20-1,14,few,NA,TRBJ2-2
CASSRDRVQETQYF,TGTGCCAGCAGTCGAGACAGGGTCCAAGAGACCCAGTACTTC,TRBV25-1,14,NA,TRBD1,TRBJ2-5
CAWSVHRVKDTGELFF,TGTGCCTGGAGTGTACACAGGGTGAAGGACACCGGGGAGCTGTTTTTT,TRBV30,16,once,NA,TRBJ2-2
CASSLSRGDYGYTF,TGTGCCAGCAGCTTATCGAGGGGGGACTATGGCTACACCTTC,TRBV5-5,14,few,NA,TRBJ1-2
CASSYPTATYEQYF,TGCGCCAGCAGTTACCCGACAGCGACCTACGAGCAGTACTTC,TRBV5-1,14,few,NA,TRBJ2-7
CASSRDRAETQYF,TGTGCCAGCAGCAGGGACAGGGCAGAGACCCAGTACTTC,TRBV11-2,13,many,TRBD1,TRBJ2-5
CASSQAPTSQETQYF,TGTGCCAGCAGCCAAGCACCGACTAGCCAAGAGACCCAGTACTTC,TRBV3-1,15,few,NA,TRBJ2-5
CSASSLRGNTGELFF,TGCAGTGCTAGTTCCCTCCGGGGAAACACCGGGGAGCTGTTTTTT,TRBV20-1,15,NA,NA,TRBJ2-2
CASGSTGGNQPQHF,TGTGCCAGCGGATCCACAGGGGGGAATCAGCCCCAGCATTTT,TRBV12-3/TRBV12-4,14,few,TRBD1,TRBJ1-5
CATSRDLGVRLYGYTF,TGTGCCACCAGCAGAGATCTTGGGGTGAGGCTCTATGGCTACACCTTC,TRBV15,16,few,NA,TRBJ1-2
CASFSPGIPYEQYF,TGTGCCAGCTTCTCACCCGGGATCCCTTACGAGCAGTACTTC,TRBV7-9,14,NA,NA,TRBJ2-7
CSARDEYLAQHF,TGCAGCGCCCGAGATGAATACTTGGCCCAGCACTTC,TRBV29-1,12,NA,NA,TRBJ2-5
CASSVGTGDSPLHF,TGTGCCAGCAGTGTCGGGACAGGGGATTCACCCCTCCACTTT,TRBV6-4,14,NA,TRBD1,TRBJ1-6
CASSWAADKAFF,TGTGCCAGTAGTTGGGCGGCAGATAAAGCTTTCTTT,TRBV19,12,NA,NA,TRBJ1-1
CASRRGKTHEQYF,TGTGCCAGCAGAAGAGGGAAGACGCACGAGCAGTACTTC,TRBV12-3/TRBV12-4,13,NA,NA,TRBJ2-7
CASTLGFNYGYTF,TGTGCCAGTACCCTGGGGTTTAACTATGGCTACACCTTC,TRBV19,13,NA,NA,TRBJ1-2
CASRQGAENTEAFF,TGTGCCAGCCGCCAGGGGGCGGAGAACACTGAAGCTTTCTTT,TRBV5-4,14,NA,TRBD1,TRBJ1-1
CASSPPVRQGVEQYF,TGTGCCAGCTCACCACCGGTCAGACAGGGGGTCGAGCAGTACTTC,TRBV18,15,NA,TRBD1,TRBJ2-7
CSVGQVNQPQHF,TGCAGCGTTGGACAGGTCAATCAGCCCCAGCATTTT,TRBV29-1,12,once,NA,TRBJ1-5
CASSPRSGGHSPLHF,TGTGCCAGCAGCCCCCGTTCTGGGGGGCATTCACCCCTCCACTTT,TRBV9,15,few,NA,TRBJ1-6
CASSSMDRGWTKAFF,TGTGCCAGCAGCTCGATGGACAGGGGATGGACTAAGGCTTTCTTT,TRBV11-2,15,many,TRBD1,TRBJ1-1
CASSGTSADRETQYF,TGTGCCAGCAGTGGAACTAGCGCCGATCGAGAGACCCAGTACTTC,TRBV2,15,many,TRBD2,TRBJ2-5
CASSYAHTRYEQYF,TGTGCCAGCAGTTACGCACATACCAGATACGAGCAGTACTTC,TRBV6-5,14,NA,NA,TRBJ2-7
CASSGDRYTEALF,TGTGCCAGCAGCGGGGACAGATACACTGAAGCTCTCTTT,TRBV7-9,13,once,TRBD1,TRBJ1-1
CASSLDHRSEAFF,TGTGCCAGCAGCTTAGATCATCGGTCTGAAGCTTTCTTT,TRBV11-2,13,many,NA,TRBJ1-1
CASSYPGQGGRYEQYF,TGTGCCAGCAGTTACCCAGGACAGGGAGGACGCTACGAGCAGTACTTC,TRBV6-5,16,few,TRBD1,TRBJ2-7
CASSLAGEGAYEQYF,TGTGCCAGCAGCTTAGCGGGAGAGGGTGCCTACGAGCAGTACTTC,TRBV13,15,few,NA,TRBJ2-7
CATSRPQSFGYGYTF,TGTGCCACCAGCAGACCGCAATCGTTTGGCTATGGCTACACCTTC,TRBV15,15,NA,NA,TRBJ1-2
CASSPSPGKGVGMNTEAFF,TGTGCCAGCAGCCCCTCCCCAGGAAAGGGAGTGGGGATGAACACTGAAGCTTTCTTT,TRBV28,19,many,NA,TRBJ1-1
CASSWSGALGNEQFF,TGCGCCAGCAGCTGGAGCGGGGCCCTAGGCAATGAGCAGTTCTTC,TRBV5-1,15,NA,TRBD2,TRBJ2-1
CASSPDEGNTEAFF,TGTGCCAGCAGCCCTGACGAAGGGAACACTGAAGCTTTCTTT,TRBV7-9,14,few,NA,TRBJ1-1
CSARDLSGRDPYEQYF,TGCAGTGCTAGAGATCTCAGCGGGAGAGATCCCTACGAGCAGTACTTC,TRBV20-1,16,NA,TRBD2,TRBJ2-7
CSASRAGSNYGYTF,TGCAGTGCTAGCAGGGCAGGGAGCAACTATGGCTACACCTTC,TRBV20-1,14,NA,NA,TRBJ1-2
CASSPLGQGAEAFF,TGTGCCAGCAGCCCGTTGGGGCAGGGGGCTGAAGCTTTCTTT,TRBV27,14,NA,TRBD1,TRBJ1-1
CARQEVNYGYTF,TGTGCCCGACAGGAAGTAAACTATGGCTACACCTTC,TRBV2,12,many,NA,TRBJ1-2
CASSQGYNQPQHF,TGTGCCAGCAGTCAGGGGTACAATCAGCCCCAGCATTTT,TRBV28,13,many,NA,TRBJ1-5
CASSPLSGAQGTEAFF,TGTGCCAGCTCACCTTTGTCAGGCGCCCAGGGGACTGAAGCTTTCTTT,TRBV28,16,NA,NA,TRBJ1-1
CSARRAVGNQPQHF,TGCAGTGCTAGACGGGCCGTAGGCAATCAGCCCCAGCATTTT,TRBV20-1,14,NA,NA,TRBJ1-5
CASSPTWGRRDTGELFF,TGTGCCAGCAGCCCTACCTGGGGGAGACGGGACACCGGGGAGCTGTTTTTT,TRBV11-3,17,NA,NA,TRBJ2-2
CASRRGTGGEDYEQYF,TGTGCCAGCAGAAGGGGGACAGGGGGCGAGGACTACGAGCAGTACTTC,TRBV28,16,few,TRBD1,TRBJ2-7
CASSESAMAGTEAFF,TGCGCCAGCAGTGAGTCGGCCATGGCGGGCACTGAAGCTTTCTTT,TRBV10-2,15,NA,NA,TRBJ1-1
CASSVPRLGGTGELFF,TGTGCCAGCAGTGTTCCCCGTCTAGGGGGCACCGGGGAGCTGTTTTTT,TRBV2,16,many,NA,TRBJ2-2
CASSYSATGSPKYGYTF,TGTGCCAGCAGTTACTCCGCGACAGGGTCACCGAAATATGGCTACACCTTC,TRBV6-5,17,NA,TRBD1,TRBJ1-2
CASSLSGNADTQYF,TGTGCCAGCAGCCTTAGCGGGAACGCAGATACGCAGTATTTT,TRBV12-3/TRBV12-4,14,NA,TRBD2,TRBJ2-3
CASSLAVMRDDSYEQYF,TGCGCCAGCAGCTTGGCCGTGATGCGGGACGACTCCTACGAGCAGTACTTC,TRBV5-1,17,NA,NA,TRBJ2-7
CATFWTNYGYTF,TGTGCCACCTTCTGGACTAACTATGGCTACACCTTC,TRBV10-3,12,few,NA,TRBJ1-2